This entry features one T cell receptor (beta chain) sequence. This clonotype came up a few times. The antigen this receptor binds is unknown. No base quality information exists; no much larger clone differs at one position. The sample originates from a study of T cells in Graves' hyperthyroidism and ophthalmopathy (dated by TCRdb to between 2018 and 2021). Context from the whole study: Peripheral blood samples were taken at initial diagnosis, before any treatment was given. To identify distinguishing TCR V-J signatures, a discovery cohort of 90 to 100 patients was used, comprising 43 with Graves' ophthalmopathy and 57 with stable Graves' hyperthyroidism. Whether ophthalmopathy could be predicted prospectively was tested in an independent validation cohort made up of 18 hyperthyroidism patients plus 17 patients who later progressed to ophthalmopathy. The 85 to 100 discovery patients were randomly split 7:3 into training and test sets. Thyroid tissue and blood T-cell repertoires from more than 5 Graves' hyperthyroidism patients were also compared in the study. Following sampling, methimazole starting at 30 mg daily was given to hyperthyroidism patients, and high-dose intravenous methylprednisolone was given to ophthalmopathy patients. TCR Vbeta CDR3 sequencing of 140 or so peripheral blood samples (about 45 ophthalmopathy, around 80 hyperthyroidism and approximately 17 progressor patients) is reported in the paper. The full study reports these points: No statistical method was used to fix the sample size in advance, and group allocation was not hidden from the investigators. Most expanded thyroid clonotypes (frequency above 0.001) were also detected in blood, a finding suggesting that blood repertoires may reflect thyroid immune responses. In validation, the model predicted progression to ophthalmopathy a median of 6.5 months before onset, with roughly 71% sensitivity and roughly 77% specificity. A 13 V-J signature model separated ophthalmopathy from stable hyperthyroidism, with 87.88% sensitivity and roughly 81% specificity in cross-validation and 80%/75% in testing.

Hyperthyroidism patients were newly diagnosed, had a disease duration of under 2 months, and were aged 18 to 65 years. Exclusion was applied to patients with uncontrolled infections, other autoimmune diseases, pregnancy or lactation. Diagnoses were established on the basis of clinical symptoms, serum thyroxine and TRAb, thyroid ultrasound, and orbital computed tomography. Blood from progressor patients was collected at the time of first diagnosis with hyperthyroidism, before any ophthalmopathy symptoms had appeared. PBMCs were separated from approximately 10 ml of fresh peripheral blood using Ficoll-Paque density gradient centrifugation. Patients classed as progressors first received a Graves' hyperthyroidism diagnosis and then went on to develop ophthalmopathy during follow-up. Total RNA was extracted with Trizol reagent, and quality was checked on an Agilent 2100 Bioanalyzer. The TCR beta CDR3 regions were amplified from the RNA transcripts. The first round of RT-PCR for the TCR CDR3 was performed with the HTBI primer set and the Qiagen OneStep RT-PCR kit. Libraries were constructed in a second round of multiplex PCR, after which size selection and purification were carried out. The libraries were sequenced on an Illumina HiSeq2000 using paired-end 100 bp reads. Turning to the authors' computational methods: SOAPnuke was used to process the raw data, removing reads that contained adapters or uncalled bases, had a mean Phred below 15, or lacked an exact match to the constant primer or identifier. COPE v1.2.5 was used to merge the high-quality paired reads, and each unique nucleotide sequence was defined as a clonotype. MiTCR v1.1 was used to align clonotypes to the IMGT TRBV, TRBD and TRBJ reference segments. The analysis included only V-J combinations with a frequency above 0.0001, which together covered around 99% of the repertoires. A TCS score was defined as the ratio between F50 (clonal expansion) and ExV (chaos), using BLOSUM62-based TCRdist between CDR3 peptides within each V-J. Welch's t-statistics and random forest reduced 450 to 600 V-J features to under 15, which were used in a naive Bayes classifier (R e1071). TCRdb trimmed the raw reads at Q25, called clones with MiXCR and kept productive beta chains. Rows are unified per CDR3 protein, each entry keeping the most common DNA and genes. Here the V and J calls rest on TCRdb's processing, not on the authors' analysis. The sample table holds roughly 500,000 distinct CDR3 sequences, of which approximately 13% were seen once. 5.8% of the sample is taken by the ten largest.

CDR1 is given as SGHVS and CDR2 as FQNEAQ, both from the germline V gene. V loses 6 bases at its end and J loses 2 bases; junction bases beyond the gene matches: 12. CDR3 length: 16 amino acids, cysteine to phenylalanine. CDR3 DNA is the only sequence kept; it has 48 bases, read in frame from the first base. The sequence was collected from a woman aged 25 to 39 with Graves' hyperthyroidism that later progressed to Graves' ophthalmopathy. Rearrangement joined TRBV7-8 to TRBJ2-7; 8 bases in between match TRBD1. The sequenced sample was blood. The base sequence is TGTGCCAGCAGTCGGACAGGGACGCCAATGCCCTACGAGCAGTACTTC. This sequence encodes CASSRTGTPMPYEQYF. Supplemented by the reference TRBV7-8 and TRBJ2-7 proteins around the CDR3, the complete variable domain is GAGVSQSPRYKVAKRGQDVALRCDPISGHVSLFWYQQALGQGPEFLTYFQNEAQLDKSGLPSDRFFAERPEGSVSTLKIQRTQQEDSAVYLCASSRTGTPMPYEQYFGPGTRLTVT.